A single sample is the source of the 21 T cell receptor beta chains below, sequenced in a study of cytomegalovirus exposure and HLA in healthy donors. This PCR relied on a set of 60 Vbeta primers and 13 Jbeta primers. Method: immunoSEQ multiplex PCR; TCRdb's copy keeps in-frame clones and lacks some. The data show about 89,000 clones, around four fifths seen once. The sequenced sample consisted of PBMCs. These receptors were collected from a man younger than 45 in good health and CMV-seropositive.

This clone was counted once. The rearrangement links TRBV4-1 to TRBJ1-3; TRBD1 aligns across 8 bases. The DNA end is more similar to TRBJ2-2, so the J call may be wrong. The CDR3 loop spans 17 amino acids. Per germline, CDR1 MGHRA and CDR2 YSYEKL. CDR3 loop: CASSQTVDRGGTGELFF. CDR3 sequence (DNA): TGCGCCAGCAGCCAGACCGTAGACAGGGGAGGAACCGGGGAGCTGTTTTTT.

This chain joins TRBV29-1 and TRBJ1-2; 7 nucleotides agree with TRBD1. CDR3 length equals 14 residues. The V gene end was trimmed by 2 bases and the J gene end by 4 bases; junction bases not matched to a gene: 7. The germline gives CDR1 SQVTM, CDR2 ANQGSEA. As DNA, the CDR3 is TGCAGCGTTGAACCTCCGGACAGGCCCTATGGCTACACCTTC. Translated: CSVEPPDRPYGYTF.

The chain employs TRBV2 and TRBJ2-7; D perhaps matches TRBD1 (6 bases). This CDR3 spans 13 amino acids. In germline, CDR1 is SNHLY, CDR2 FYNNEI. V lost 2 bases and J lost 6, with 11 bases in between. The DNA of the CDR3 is TGTGCCAGCAGTGAATACAGGGTTGGCGAGCAGTACTTC. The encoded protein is CASSEYRVGEQYF.

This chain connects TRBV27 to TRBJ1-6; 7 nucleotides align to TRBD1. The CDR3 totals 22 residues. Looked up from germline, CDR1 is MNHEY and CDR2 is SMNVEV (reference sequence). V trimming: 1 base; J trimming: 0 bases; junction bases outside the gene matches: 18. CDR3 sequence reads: CASSLFSPIPGQRSSYNSPLHF. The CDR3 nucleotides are TGTGCCAGCAGTTTATTTAGTCCGATCCCGGGACAGAGGAGCTCCTATAATTCACCCCTCCACTTT.

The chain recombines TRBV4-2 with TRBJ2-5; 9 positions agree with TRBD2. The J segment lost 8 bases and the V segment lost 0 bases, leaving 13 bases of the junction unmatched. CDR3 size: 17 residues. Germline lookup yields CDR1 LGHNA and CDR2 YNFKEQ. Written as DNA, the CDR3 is TGTGCCAGCAGCCAAGAGCCTAGCGGGGTAATCTCCTTAACCCAGTACTTC. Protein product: CASSQEPSGVISLTQYF.

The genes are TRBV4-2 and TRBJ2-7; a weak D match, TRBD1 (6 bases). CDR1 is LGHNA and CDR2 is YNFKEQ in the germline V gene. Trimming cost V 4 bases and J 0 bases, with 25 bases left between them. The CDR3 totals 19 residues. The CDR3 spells CASSRYKPGHPTGSYEQYF. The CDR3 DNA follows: TGTGCCAGCAGCCGTTATAAACCGGGACACCCGACAGGCTCCTACGAGCAGTACTTC.

The CDR3 protein is CASSLTGFATEAFF. CDR3 DNA: TGTGCCAGCAGCCTGACAGGGTTCGCTACTGAAGCTTTCTTT. This rearrangement joins TRBV11-2 to TRBJ1-1; the match to TRBD1 covers 7 bases. CDR3 size: 14 residues. With V trimmed by 5 bases and J by 5 bases, 8 bases remained unmatched. The germline V gene encodes CDR1 SGHAT and CDR2 FQNNGV.

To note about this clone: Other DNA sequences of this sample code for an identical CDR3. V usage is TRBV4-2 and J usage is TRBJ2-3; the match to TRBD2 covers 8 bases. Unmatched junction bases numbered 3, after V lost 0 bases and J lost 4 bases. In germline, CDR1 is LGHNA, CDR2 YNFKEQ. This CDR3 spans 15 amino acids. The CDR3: CASSQDRGGADTQYF. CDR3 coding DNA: TGTGCCAGCAGCCAAGATCGGGGGGGCGCAGATACGCAGTATTTT.

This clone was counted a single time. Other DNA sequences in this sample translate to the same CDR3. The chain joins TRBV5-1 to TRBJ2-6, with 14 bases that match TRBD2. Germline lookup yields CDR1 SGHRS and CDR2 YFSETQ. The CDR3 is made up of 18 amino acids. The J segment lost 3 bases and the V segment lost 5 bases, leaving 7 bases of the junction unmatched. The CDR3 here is CASRSSTSGGGGANVLTF. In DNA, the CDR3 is TGCGCCAGCAGGTCCTCGACTAGCGGGGGGGGTGGGGCCAACGTCCTGACTTTC.

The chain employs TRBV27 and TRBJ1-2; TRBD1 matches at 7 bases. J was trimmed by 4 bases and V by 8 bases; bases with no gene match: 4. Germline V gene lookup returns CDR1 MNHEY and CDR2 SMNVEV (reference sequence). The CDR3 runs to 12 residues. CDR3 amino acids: CASAGQSYGYTF. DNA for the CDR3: TGTGCCAGCGCGGGACAGAGCTATGGCTACACCTTC.

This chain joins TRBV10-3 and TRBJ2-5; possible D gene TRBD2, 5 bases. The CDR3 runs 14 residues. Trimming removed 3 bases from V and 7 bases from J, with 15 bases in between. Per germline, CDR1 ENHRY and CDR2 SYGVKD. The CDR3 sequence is CAISDASLRGTQYF. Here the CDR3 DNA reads TGTGCCATCAGTGACGCTAGCTTAAGAGGGACCCAGTACTTC.

The CDR3 coding sequence is TGTGCCTGGAAACCCACTACAGGGAGCCCTGAAGCTTTCTTT. Its protein is CAWKPTTGSPEAFF. This rearrangement joins TRBV30 to TRBJ1-1, with TRBD1 as a possible D gene (6 bases). Germline values: CDR1 GTSNPN, CDR2 SVGIG (reference sequence). Trimming removed 4 bases from V and 6 bases from J, with 18 bases in between. This CDR3 is 14 amino acids long.

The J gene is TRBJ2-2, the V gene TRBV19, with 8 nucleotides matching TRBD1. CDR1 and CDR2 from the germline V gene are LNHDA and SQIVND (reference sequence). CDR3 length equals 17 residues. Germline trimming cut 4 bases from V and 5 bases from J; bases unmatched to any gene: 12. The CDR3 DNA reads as TGTGCCAGTAGTAGTGCCTACAGGGGGAAGAAAACCGGGGAGCTGTTTTTT. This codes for CASSSAYRGKKTGELFF.

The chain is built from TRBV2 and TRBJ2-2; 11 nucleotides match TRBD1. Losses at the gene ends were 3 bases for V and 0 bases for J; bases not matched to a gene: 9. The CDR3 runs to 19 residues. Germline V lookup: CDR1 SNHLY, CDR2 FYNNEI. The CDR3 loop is CASSDMGQGGHANTGELFF. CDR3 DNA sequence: TGTGCCAGCAGTGACATGGGACAGGGGGGCCACGCGAACACCGGGGAGCTGTTTTTT.

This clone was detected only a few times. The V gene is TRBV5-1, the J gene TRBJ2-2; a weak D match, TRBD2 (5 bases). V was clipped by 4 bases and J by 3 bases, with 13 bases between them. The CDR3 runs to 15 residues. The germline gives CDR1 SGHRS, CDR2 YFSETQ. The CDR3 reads CASSEGGSDTGELFF. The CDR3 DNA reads TGCGCCAGCAGCGAAGGCGGGTCTGACACCGGGGAGCTGTTTTTT.

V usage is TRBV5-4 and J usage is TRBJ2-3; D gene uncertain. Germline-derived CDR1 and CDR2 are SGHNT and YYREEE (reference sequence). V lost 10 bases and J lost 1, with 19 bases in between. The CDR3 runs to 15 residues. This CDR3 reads CASSLFVSGTDTQYF. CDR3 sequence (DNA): TGTGCCTCGAGCTTGTTCGTGTCGGGCACAGATACGCAGTATTTT.

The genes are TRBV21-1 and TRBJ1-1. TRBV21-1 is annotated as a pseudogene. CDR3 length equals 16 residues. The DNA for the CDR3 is TGTGCCAGCAGCAGCCGCCGGGAGGGAGAGGTGGCTGAAGCTTTCTTT. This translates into CASSSRREGEVAEAFF.

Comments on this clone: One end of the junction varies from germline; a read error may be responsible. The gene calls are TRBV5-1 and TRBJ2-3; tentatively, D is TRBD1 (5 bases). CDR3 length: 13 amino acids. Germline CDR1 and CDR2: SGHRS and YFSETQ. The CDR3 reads CASSMKQADTQYF. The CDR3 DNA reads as TGTGCCAGCAGTATGAAACAGGCAGATACGCAGTATTTT.

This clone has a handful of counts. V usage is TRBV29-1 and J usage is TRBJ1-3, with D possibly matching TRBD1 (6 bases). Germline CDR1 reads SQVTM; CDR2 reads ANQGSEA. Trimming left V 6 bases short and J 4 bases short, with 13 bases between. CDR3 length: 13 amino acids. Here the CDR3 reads CSVTRDIGNTIYF. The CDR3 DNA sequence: TGCAGCGTGACCCGGGACATCGGAAACACCATATATTTT. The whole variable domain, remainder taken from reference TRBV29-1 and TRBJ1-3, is SAVISQKPSRDICQRGTSLTIQCQVDSQVTMMFWYRQQPGQSLTLIATANQGSEATYESGFVIDKFPISRPNLTFSTLTVSNMSPEDSSIYLCSVTRDIGNTIYFGEGSWLTVV.

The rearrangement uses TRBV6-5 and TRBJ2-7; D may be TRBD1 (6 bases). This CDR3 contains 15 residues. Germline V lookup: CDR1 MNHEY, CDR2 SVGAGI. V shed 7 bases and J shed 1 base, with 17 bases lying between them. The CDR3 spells CASTHSHDRSYEQYF. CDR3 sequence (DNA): TGTGCCAGCACCCACTCCCACGACAGGTCCTACGAGCAGTACTTC.

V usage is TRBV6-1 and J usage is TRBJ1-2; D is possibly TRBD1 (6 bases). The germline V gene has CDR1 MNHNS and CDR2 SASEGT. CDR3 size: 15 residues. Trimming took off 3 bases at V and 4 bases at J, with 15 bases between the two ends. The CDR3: CASSEGGGESYGYTF. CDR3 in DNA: TGTGCCAGCAGTGAGGGGGGGGGCGAGAGCTATGGCTACACCTTC.